A selection of T cell receptor beta chains follows, all from one sample in a study of Ad26.COV2.S vaccination and SARS-CoV-2 variants. The data were produced by immunoSEQ multiplex PCR, yet TCRdb's version contains in-frame clones alone and is incomplete. The table shows 43,000 or so clones, with around 83% occurring only once. The sequencing here drew on peripheral blood, taken after recovery from COVID-19. The receptors were gathered from a human donor who had recovered from COVID-19. The CDR3 runs from the conserved cysteine through the conserved F or W. A D gene is named only where the DNA matches it firmly. Not every row has a clone size; where given, it reads once, few, many or a size class.

v_gene,j_gene,abundance,d_gene,CDR3aa,CDR3nt
TRBV3-1/TRBV3-2,TRBJ2-3,-,-,CASSFSTDTQYF,TGTGCCAGCAGCTTCAGCACAGATACGCAGTATTTT
TRBV9,TRBJ2-1,few,-,CASSPRGGNRAVNEQFF,TGTGCCAGCAGCCCTAGGGGAGGGAACAGGGCGGTCAATGAGCAGTTCTTC
TRBV12-3/TRBV12-4,TRBJ1-1,-,-,CASRRPVETEAFF,TGTGCCAGCAGGAGGCCGGTAGAGACTGAAGCTTTCTTT
TRBV3-1/TRBV3-2,TRBJ1-2,-,-,CASSPIGGVWYHTF,TGTGCCAGCAGCCCGATCGGAGGGGTATGGTATCACACCTTC
TRBV4-1,TRBJ2-5,-,-,CASSQDWGARETQYF,TGCGCCAGCAGCCAAGACTGGGGGGCCCGGGAGACCCAGTACTTC
TRBV3-1/TRBV3-2,TRBJ2-7,-,-,CASSHRGSSYEQYF,TGTGCCAGCAGCCACAGGGGAAGCTCCTACGAGCAGTACTTC
TRBV6-1,TRBJ2-7,medium-sized,-,CASSEDPGRTYEQYF,TGTGCCAGCAGTGAAGACCCGGGCCGAACCTACGAGCAGTACTTC
TRBV14,TRBJ2-3,-,TRBD1,CASSQTRQGADTQYF,TGTGCCAGCAGCCAAACACGGCAGGGGGCGGATACGCAGTATTTT
TRBV5-5,TRBJ2-5,-,TRBD1,CASRVDRVKETQYF,TGTGCCAGCAGGGTCGACAGGGTGAAGGAGACCCAGTACTTC
TRBV5-6,TRBJ2-2,-,-,CASARTNTGELFF,TGTGCCAGCGCGCGGACGAACACCGGGGAGCTGTTTTTT
TRBV15,TRBJ2-5,-,-,CATSRDRGRVTQYF,TGTGCCACCAGCAGAGATAGGGGTCGGGTGACCCAGTACTTC
TRBV6-5,TRBJ2-7,once,TRBD2,CASSRVAGGYEQYF,TGTGCCAGCAGCCGAGTAGCGGGAGGCTACGAGCAGTACTTC
TRBV5-1,TRBJ1-4,-,TRBD1,CASSPSLTGAGEKLFF,TGCGCCAGCAGCCCGTCGTTAACAGGGGCAGGCGAAAAACTGTTTTTT
TRBV18,TRBJ2-1,-,TRBD2,CASSPSPGLAGGKEQFF,TGTGCCAGCTCACCCTCGCCTGGGCTAGCGGGAGGGAAGGAGCAGTTCTTC
TRBV29-1,TRBJ2-5,-,TRBD1,CSALPFPGQGKAVKKKTQYF,TGCAGCGCTCTTCCCTTCCCCGGACAGGGGAAGGCGGTGAAGAAGAAGACCCAGTACTTC
TRBV5-1,TRBJ2-5,-,TRBD1,CASSFTGGPLEETQYF,TGCGCCAGCAGCTTTACAGGGGGACCCCTTGAAGAGACCCAGTACTTC
TRBV5-6,TRBJ2-5,-,TRBD1,CASSSAGTGWKETQYF,TGTGCCAGCAGCTCGGCCGGGACAGGGTGGAAAGAGACCCAGTACTTC
TRBV5-1,TRBJ1-2,few,-,CASSFENGNGYTF,TGCGCCAGCAGCTTCGAAAACGGGAATGGCTACACCTTC
TRBV21-1,TRBJ1-3,-,-,CASSKSHAGNSGNTIYF,TGTGCCAGCAGCAAATCTCATGCCGGTAACTCTGGAAACACCATATATTTT
TRBV24-1,TRBJ1-1,-,-,CATSEGGLNTEAFF,TGTGCCACCAGTGAGGGGGGACTTAACACTGAAGCTTTCTTT
TRBV5-1,TRBJ2-3,-,TRBD2,CASSLGGGGTDTQYF,TGCGCCAGCAGCTTGGGGGGAGGGGGCACAGATACGCAGTATTTT
TRBV20-1,TRBJ1-1,-,-,CRPEGNTEAFF,TGCAGGCCAGAGGGGAATACTGAAGCTTTCTTT
TRBV11-2,TRBJ2-3,-,TRBD1,CASSLEVDRGRKDTQYF,TGTGCCAGCAGCTTAGAGGTGGACAGGGGCCGGAAAGATACGCAGTATTTT
TRBV6-6,TRBJ1-2,-,TRBD1,CASRYSGGDYGYTF,TGTGCCAGCAGGTACTCAGGGGGTGACTATGGCTACACCTTC
TRBV5-4,TRBJ2-3,-,TRBD1,CASSEDRGDTQYF,TGTGCCAGCAGCGAGGACAGGGGGGATACGCAGTATTTT
TRBV14,TRBJ2-5,-,-,CASSQGNSEETQYF,TGTGCCAGCAGCCAGGGAAACAGTGAAGAGACCCAGTACTTC
TRBV27,TRBJ1-5,-,-,CASSLSGVSGRRDQPQHF,TGTGCCAGCAGTTTATCTGGGGTGAGTGGCAGGAGGGATCAGCCCCAGCATTTT
TRBV20-1,TRBJ2-1,-,-,CSATRDSEQFF,TGCAGTGCTACCCGGGACTCTGAGCAGTTCTTC
TRBV5-1,TRBJ1-2,-,-,CASSTEGNYGYTF,TGCGCCAGCAGCACGGAGGGAAACTATGGCTACACCTTC
TRBV11-2,TRBJ1-1,few,-,CANRVRNTEAFF,TGTGCCAATCGGGTGCGGAACACTGAAGCTTTCTTT
TRBV5-1,TRBJ1-3,-,TRBD1,CASSLTGGKSGNTIYF,TGCGCCAGCAGCTTGACAGGGGGAAAGTCGGGAAACACCATATATTTT
TRBV5-6,TRBJ1-1,-,TRBD1,CASSLWDREAFF,TGTGCCAGCAGCTTGTGGGACAGGGAAGCTTTCTTT
TRBV2,TRBJ1-1,once,TRBD1,CASTGRQGYTEAFF,TGTGCCAGCACCGGAAGACAGGGGTACACTGAAGCTTTCTTT
TRBV5-1,TRBJ1-1,-,-,CASSLGWNTEAFF,TGCGCCAGCAGCTTAGGATGGAACACTGAAGCTTTCTTT
TRBV11-2,TRBJ2-1,-,-,CASSLVVTDEQFF,TGTGCCAGCAGCTTAGTAGTAACCGATGAGCAGTTCTTC
TRBV7-9,TRBJ2-7,-,TRBD1,CASSTVRGQGYEQYF,TGTGCCAGCAGCACGGTCCGCGGACAGGGGTACGAGCAGTACTTC
TRBV7-6,TRBJ2-1,-,TRBD1,CASSNKPPMTGVNEQFF,TGTGCCAGCAGCAATAAACCCCCTATGACAGGGGTCAATGAGCAGTTCTTC
TRBV2,TRBJ2-5,-,-,CASSDRDGTQYF,TGTGCCAGCAGTGATAGGGACGGGACCCAGTACTTC
TRBV3-1/TRBV3-2,TRBJ1-2,-,-,CASSQGPIRYGYTF,TGTGCCAGCAGCCAAGGGCCGATTCGGTATGGCTACACCTTC
TRBV11-2,TRBJ1-1,-,TRBD1,CASNPQGGTEAFF,TGTGCCAGCAACCCACAGGGGGGCACTGAAGCTTTCTTT